Following are 13 T cell receptor beta chains from one sample sequenced in a study of cytomegalovirus exposure and HLA in healthy donors. Primers: 60 Vbeta forward and 13 Jbeta reverse. Libraries were prepared by immunoSEQ multiplex PCR; TCRdb keeps only in-frame clonotypes and omits some of them. This table has around 150,000 clones, about 81% appearing once. The sequencing sample was made of PBMCs. All receptors derive from a woman between 18 and 29 years old in good health and CMV-seronegative.

This chain links TRBV28 with TRBJ1-5; 12 nucleotides line up with TRBD1. V lost 3 bases to trimming and J lost 7 bases; unmatched junction nucleotides: 7. The CDR3 totals 16 residues. Germline loops: CDR1 MDHEN, CDR2 SYDVKM. The CDR3: CASSLGQGAIWQPQHF. DNA of the CDR3: TGTGCCAGCAGTTTGGGACAGGGGGCGATATGGCAGCCCCAGCATTTT.

The genes are TRBV9 and TRBJ2-1, with D tentatively TRBD2 (6 bases). Germline-derived CDR1 and CDR2 are SGDLS and YYNGEE. Trimming left V 4 bases short and J 5 bases short, with 13 bases between. The CDR3 spans 14 residues. CDR3 sequence: CASSLPGLNNEQFF. The CDR3 DNA follows: TGTGCCAGCAGCTTACCGGGACTCAACAATGAGCAGTTCTTC. Looking up the rest from reference TRBV9 and TRBJ2-1 gives the full variable domain: DSGVTQTPKHLITATGQRVTLRCSPRSGDLSVYWYQQSLDQGLQFLIQYYNGEERAKGNILERFSAQQFPDLHSELNLSSLELGDSALYFCASSLPGLNNEQFFGPGTRLTVL.

The chain has TRBV28 and TRBJ1-3, with 9 bases aligning to TRBD1. Germline V CDR1 and CDR2: MDHEN, SYDVKM. CDR3 length equals 18 residues. With V trimmed by 9 bases and J by 1 base, 16 bases remained unmatched. The CDR3 protein is CARQCPIRDRVSGNTIYF. CDR3 bases: TGTGCCAGGCAATGCCCTATTCGGGACAGGGTTTCTGGAAACACCATATATTTT.

The V gene is TRBV27, the J gene TRBJ2-7, with 10 bases lining up with TRBD2. Trimming removed 1 base from V and 3 bases from J; junction bases left unmatched: 0. The CDR3 is made up of 14 amino acids. CDR1 MNHEY and CDR2 SMNVEV come from the germline V gene (reference sequence). CDR3 nucleotide sequence: TGTGCCAGCAGTTTATTAGCGGGAGGCTACGAGCAGTACTTC. It translates to CASSLLAGGYEQYF.

The gene calls are TRBV4-1 and TRBJ2-1; 10 bases fit TRBD1. Looked up from germline, CDR1 is MGHRA and CDR2 is YSYEKL. J lost 6 bases, V lost 4 bases, and 12 bases had no gene match. The CDR3 is 17 residues long. CDR3 in amino acids: CASSLRVGGQGTNEQFF. CDR3 sequence (DNA): TGCGCCAGCAGCCTCAGGGTGGGGGGACAGGGGACCAATGAGCAGTTCTTC.

In this sample, this clone turned up once. The rearrangement links TRBV18 to TRBJ2-7; 7 positions match TRBD2. Losses at the gene ends were 1 base for V and 0 bases for J; bases not matched to a gene: 6. Germline CDR1 KGHSH, CDR2 LQKENI. The CDR3 spans 16 residues. CDR3 DNA sequence: TGTGCCAGCTCACCACGATTTTCTAGCGGCTCCTACGAGCAGTACTTC. The encoded protein is CASSPRFSSGSYEQYF.

The table lists this clone with a count of one. The V call is TRBV5-6, the J call TRBJ2-7; D possibly corresponds to TRBD2 (5 bases). Germline values: CDR1 SGHDT, CDR2 YYEEEE. V shed 4 bases and J shed 2 bases, with 13 bases lying between them. This CDR3 has 14 amino acids. This chain's CDR3 is CASSRTLGAYEQYF. Here the CDR3 DNA reads TGTGCCAGCAGCAGGACTTTGGGCGCCTACGAGCAGTACTTC.

The V call is TRBV7-9, the J call TRBJ1-2; 10 bases map to TRBD1. The CDR3 spans 15 residues. Germline V CDR1 and CDR2: SEHNR, FQNEAQ (reference sequence). With V trimmed by 1 base and J by 4 bases, 3 bases remained unmatched. The CDR3 bases are TGTGCCAGCAGCTTAGTCGGGACAGGGGCCTATGGCTACACCTTC. This translates into CASSLVGTGAYGYTF.

This clone has a single count. V gene TRBV27 combines with J gene TRBJ2-3; 10 positions agree with TRBD2. The CDR3 spans 17 residues. The junction had 6 bases not matched to a gene; V was cut back by 3 bases and J by 0 bases. Germline-derived CDR1 and CDR2 are MNHEY and SMNVEV (reference sequence). This chain's CDR3 is CASSLILAGASTDTQYF. Here the CDR3 DNA reads TGTGCCAGCAGTTTGATTCTAGCGGGGGCGAGCACAGATACGCAGTATTTT.

The rearrangement uses TRBV28 and TRBJ2-3, with 7 bases fitting TRBD2. The germline V gene encodes CDR1 MDHEN and CDR2 SYDVKM. This CDR3 has 14 residues. V shed 7 bases and J 4 bases; nucleotides not matched to a gene: 8. The chain's CDR3 is CASKGEGHADTQYF. CDR3 DNA: TGTGCCAGCAAAGGGGAGGGGCACGCAGATACGCAGTATTTT.

This clone was seen a handful of times. The chain has TRBV6-1 and TRBJ1-2, with 7 nucleotides matching TRBD1. V was pared by 2 bases and J by 4 bases, with 4 bases of the junction left unmatched. Germline V gene data show CDR1 as MNHNS and CDR2 as SASEGT. This CDR3 is built from 14 residues. The DNA of the CDR3 is TGTGCCAGCAGTGAAACGGGACAGAGCTATGGCTACACCTTC. Its translation: CASSETGQSYGYTF.

The gene calls are TRBV19 and TRBJ1-5; 8 bases align to TRBD1. The V gene's germline CDR1 is LNHDA and CDR2 SQIVND (reference sequence). V shed 8 bases, J shed 1 base, and the junction held 7 bases outside the gene matches. This CDR3 contains 15 residues. The CDR3 reads CASRDRGGSNQPQHF. The CDR3 DNA follows: TGTGCCAGTCGTGACAGGGGTGGAAGCAATCAGCCCCAGCATTTT.

The V call is TRBV4-1, the J call TRBJ2-5; D remains ambiguous. The ends were cut back, 0 bases at V and 11 bases at J, with 10 bases in the middle. Germline V gene lookup returns CDR1 MGHRA and CDR2 YSYEKL. This CDR3 is 12 amino acids long. The chain's CDR3 is CASSQDLVEQYF. CDR3 nucleotide sequence: TGCGCCAGCAGCCAAGATTTAGTTGAGCAGTACTTC.